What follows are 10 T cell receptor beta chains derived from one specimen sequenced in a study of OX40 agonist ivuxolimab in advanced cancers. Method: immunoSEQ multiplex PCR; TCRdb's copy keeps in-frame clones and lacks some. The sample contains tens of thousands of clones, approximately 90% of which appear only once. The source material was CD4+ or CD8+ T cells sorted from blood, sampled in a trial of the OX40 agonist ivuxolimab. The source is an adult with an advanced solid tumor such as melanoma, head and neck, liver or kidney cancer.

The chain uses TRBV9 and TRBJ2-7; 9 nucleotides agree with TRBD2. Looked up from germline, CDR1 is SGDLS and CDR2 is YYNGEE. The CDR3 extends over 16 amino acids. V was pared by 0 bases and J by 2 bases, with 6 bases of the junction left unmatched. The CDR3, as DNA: TGTGCCAGCAGCGTAGGAATTAGCGGGAGAACCTACGAGCAGTACTTC. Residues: CASSVGISGRTYEQYF.

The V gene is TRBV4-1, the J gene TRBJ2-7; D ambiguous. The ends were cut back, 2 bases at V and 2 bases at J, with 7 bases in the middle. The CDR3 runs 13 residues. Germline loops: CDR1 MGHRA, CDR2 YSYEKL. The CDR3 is CASSQYRTYEQYF. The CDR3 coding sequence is TGCGCCAGCAGCCAATACAGAACCTACGAGCAGTACTTC.

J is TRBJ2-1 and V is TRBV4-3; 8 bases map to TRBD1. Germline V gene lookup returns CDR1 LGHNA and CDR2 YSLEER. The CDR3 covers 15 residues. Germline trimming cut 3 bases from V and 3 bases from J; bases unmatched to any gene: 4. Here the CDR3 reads CASSQDRAIYNEQFF. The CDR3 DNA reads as TGCGCCAGCAGCCAGGACAGGGCCATCTACAATGAGCAGTTCTTC.

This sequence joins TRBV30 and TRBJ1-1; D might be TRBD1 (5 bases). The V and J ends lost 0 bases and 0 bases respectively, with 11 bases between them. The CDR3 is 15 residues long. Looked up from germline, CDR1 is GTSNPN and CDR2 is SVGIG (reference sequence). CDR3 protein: CAWSVGVVMNTEAFF. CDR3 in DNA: TGTGCCTGGAGTGTGGGGGTCGTCATGAACACTGAAGCTTTCTTT.

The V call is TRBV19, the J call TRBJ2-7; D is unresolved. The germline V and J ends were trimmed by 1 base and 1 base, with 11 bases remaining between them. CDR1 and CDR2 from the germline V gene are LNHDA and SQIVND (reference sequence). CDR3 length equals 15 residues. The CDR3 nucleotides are TGTGCCAGTAGTATAGCCTATGGGGAATCCTACGAGCAGTACTTC. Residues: CASSIAYGESYEQYF. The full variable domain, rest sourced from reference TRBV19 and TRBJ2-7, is DGGITQSPKYLFRKEGQNVTLSCEQNLNHDAMYWYRQDPGQGLRLIYYSQIVNDFQKGDIAEGYSVSREKKESFPLTVTSAQKNPTAFYLCASSIAYGESYEQYFGPGTRLTVT.

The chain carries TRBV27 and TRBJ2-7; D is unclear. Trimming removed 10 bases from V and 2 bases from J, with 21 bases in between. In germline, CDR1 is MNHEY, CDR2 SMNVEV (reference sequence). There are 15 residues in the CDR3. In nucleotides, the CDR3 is TGTGCCACCGCATTCGACCCCTTTACGGCCTACGAGCAGTACTTC. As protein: CATAFDPFTAYEQYF.

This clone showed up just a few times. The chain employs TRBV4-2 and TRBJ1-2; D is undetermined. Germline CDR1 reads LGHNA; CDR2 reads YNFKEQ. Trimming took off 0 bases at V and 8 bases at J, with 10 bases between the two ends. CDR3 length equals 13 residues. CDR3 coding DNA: TGTGCCAGCAGCCAAGATAATAGGGTCGGCTACACCTTC. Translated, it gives CASSQDNRVGYTF.

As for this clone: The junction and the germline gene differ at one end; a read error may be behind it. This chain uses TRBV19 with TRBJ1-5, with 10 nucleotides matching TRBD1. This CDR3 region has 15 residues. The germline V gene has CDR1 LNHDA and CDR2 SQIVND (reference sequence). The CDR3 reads CASSMWTGGRQPQHF. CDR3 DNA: TGTGCCAGCAGTATGTGGACAGGGGGACGGCAGCCCCAGCATTTT.

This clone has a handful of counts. CDR3 in DNA: TGTGCCTGGAGTGTACCGGGACTGAGCTCCTACGAGCAGTACTTC. As protein: CAWSVPGLSSYEQYF. The V gene is TRBV30, the J gene TRBJ2-7; D possibly corresponds to TRBD2 (6 bases). This CDR3 spans 15 amino acids. The V and J ends lost 0 bases and 0 bases respectively, with 12 bases between them. Germline V gene sequence: CDR1 GTSNPN, CDR2 SVGIG (reference sequence).

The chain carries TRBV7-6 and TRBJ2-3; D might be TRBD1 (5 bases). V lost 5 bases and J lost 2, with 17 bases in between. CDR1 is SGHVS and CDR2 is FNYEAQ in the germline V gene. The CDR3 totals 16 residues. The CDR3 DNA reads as TGTGCCAGCAGCCAAAATTGGGGCGAACTCACAGATACGCAGTATTTT. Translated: CASSQNWGELTDTQYF.